The 23 T cell receptor beta chains presented below share a single source sample, sequenced in a study of blood T cell repertoires in COVID-19 (dated by TCRdb to between 2020 and 2021). The library came from the immunoSEQ multiplex PCR assay. Sourced from immuneACCESS, this table was stored by TCRdb with only in-frame sequences that have V and J called. A share of the clones is absent; for the studies checked, an unresolved V gene accounts for under half, and the remainder has no known explanation. Within this sample are 280,000 or so clones, with roughly 85% of them counted one time only. Around a tenth of the sample is in the top ten clones. Sequencing was carried out using peripheral blood. These receptors were obtained from a woman aged 45 to 65 who had recovered from COVID-19.

The rearrangement links TRBV7-2 to TRBJ2-2, with D uncertain. The CDR3 consists of 15 residues. Germline CDR1 SGHTA, CDR2 FQGNSA. V was shortened by 5 bases and J by 3 bases, with 13 bases between the two germline ends. The CDR3 DNA reads as TGTGCCAGCAGCCCGGTCAGAGGTTACACCGGGGAGCTGTTTTTT. Translating it yields CASSPVRGYTGELFF.

This chain connects TRBV9 to TRBJ1-3; the match to TRBD1 covers 9 bases. V dropped 3 bases and J dropped 3; count of bases not matched to a gene: 4. Per germline, CDR1 SGDLS and CDR2 YYNGEE. The CDR3 has 15 residues. CDR3 residues: CASSETGGSGNTIYF. The CDR3 nucleotides read TGTGCCAGCAGCGAGACAGGGGGGAGTGGAAACACCATATATTTT. Using reference TRBV9 and TRBJ1-3 for the parts outside the CDR3, the full variable domain is DSGVTQTPKHLITATGQRVTLRCSPRSGDLSVYWYQQSLDQGLQFLIQYYNGEERAKGNILERFSAQQFPDLHSELNLSSLELGDSALYFCASSETGGSGNTIYFGEGSWLTVV.

This rearrangement joins TRBV28 to TRBJ1-2; 8 bases agree with TRBD1. The trim removed 6 bases at V and 4 bases at J, leaving 7 bases unmatched. Germline V gives CDR1 MDHEN, CDR2 SYDVKM. The CDR3 has 14 residues. CDR3 nucleotide sequence: TGTGCCAGCAGACGGACAGGGTCTACCTATGGCTACACCTTC. It translates to CASRRTGSTYGYTF.

The V call is TRBV28, the J call TRBJ1-4; TRBD1 is a possible D gene (5 bases). The length of the CDR3 is 14 residues. CDR1 and CDR2 from the germline V gene are MDHEN and SYDVKM. Trimming removed 6 bases from V and 6 bases from J, with 14 bases in between. The CDR3 DNA sequence: TGTGCCAGCAGGGTCAGGGAGGGTTATGAAAAACTGTTTTTT. It yields the protein CASRVREGYEKLFF.

The chain's CDR3 is CASSQEGGLAGDIQYEQYF. The CDR3 DNA is TGTGCCAGCAGCCAAGAGGGGGGACTAGCGGGAGATATTCAATACGAGCAGTACTTC. This rearrangement joins TRBV3-1 (or the pseudogene TRBV3-2) to TRBJ2-7, with 14 bases lining up with TRBD2. The CDR3 consists of 19 residues. Unmatched junction bases numbered 11, after V lost 0 bases and J lost 4 bases. The germline gives CDR1 LGHDT, CDR2 YNNKEL (reference sequence).

This clone turned up a few times. The CDR3 loop is CASSSGLAGVSHEQYF. CDR3 sequence (DNA): TGTGCCAGTAGTTCGGGACTAGCGGGAGTATCCCACGAGCAGTACTTC. The rearrangement links TRBV19 to TRBJ2-7; 14 bases line up with TRBD2. CDR1 LNHDA and CDR2 SQIVND come from the germline V gene (reference sequence). The CDR3 spans 16 residues. V lost 5 bases to trimming and J lost 5 bases; unmatched junction nucleotides: 8.

The rearrangement links TRBV3-1 (or the pseudogene TRBV3-2) to TRBJ2-7; no definite D call. This CDR3 contains 13 residues. The V end was cut by 2 bases, the J end by 5 bases, with 10 bases between. The germline gives CDR1 LGHDT, CDR2 YNNKEL (reference sequence). The CDR3 sequence: CASSQPIFHEQYF. In DNA, the CDR3 is TGTGCCAGCAGCCAACCTATTTTCCACGAGCAGTACTTC.

This clone was found once. The chain combines TRBV24-1 with TRBJ2-7; 8 bases are shared with TRBD1. The length of the CDR3 is 17 residues. V shed 9 bases and J 3 bases; nucleotides not matched to a gene: 18. The germline V gene encodes CDR1 KGHDR and CDR2 SFDVKD. This chain's CDR3 is CATPNGIPGQEDYEQYF. The CDR3 DNA reads as TGTGCCACCCCTAACGGAATCCCGGGACAGGAGGACTACGAGCAGTACTTC.

This clone was picked up one time. CDR3 nucleotides: TGTGCCAGTAGTATAGAGGGTGGGGCGTTAAACATTCAGTACTTC. Protein: CASSIEGGALNIQYF. The chain employs TRBV19 and TRBJ2-4; TRBD1 is a possible D gene (5 bases). CDR1 is LNHDA and CDR2 is SQIVND in the germline V gene (reference sequence). Trimming stripped 0 bases from V and 6 bases from J, with 12 bases between. The CDR3 extends over 15 amino acids.

The J gene is TRBJ2-5, the V gene TRBV3-1 (or the pseudogene TRBV3-2); possible D gene TRBD2, 6 bases. The CDR3 runs 15 residues. CDR1 is LGHDT, CDR2 YNNKEL, per germline (reference sequence). V lost 4 bases and J 3 bases, leaving 15 bases between the germline ends. Written as DNA, the CDR3 is TGTGCCAGCAGCCGAATGGGACTTAAAGAAGAGACCCAGTACTTC. It yields the protein CASSRMGLKEETQYF.

The V gene is TRBV7-2, the J gene TRBJ1-4, with TRBD1 matching over 10 bases. After removal of 4 bases from V and 10 bases from J, the junction contained 6 bases not matched to a gene. Germline lookup yields CDR1 SGHTA and CDR2 FQGNSA. This CDR3 spans 14 amino acids. Here the CDR3 DNA reads TGTGCCAGCAGCTCATCGACAGGGGGCGGAAAACTGTTTTTT. Protein sequence: CASSSSTGGGKLFF.

The chain carries TRBV19 and TRBJ2-2; a weak D match, TRBD2 (6 bases). Trimming stripped 10 bases from V and 4 bases from J, with 19 bases between. The CDR3 length is 15 residues. Looked up from germline, CDR1 is LNHDA and CDR2 is SQIVND (reference sequence). CDR3 nucleotide sequence: TGTGCCACCACGACCCGGCTAGCGCCCACCGGGGAGCTGTTTTTT. It translates to CATTTRLAPTGELFF.

The chain is built from TRBV29-1 and TRBJ1-2, with 8 nucleotides matching TRBD1. Per the germline V gene, CDR1 is SQVTM and CDR2 is ANQGSEA. The CDR3 sequence is 13 residues long. J was trimmed by 6 bases and V by 7 bases; bases with no gene match: 10. The CDR3 DNA sequence: TGCAGCGCCCTAGGGCAGGGGGCCAATGGCTACACCTTC. This gives the protein CSALGQGANGYTF.

This clone appeared once. The chain recombines TRBV6-1 with TRBJ1-2; 9 bases fit TRBD1. Germline CDR1 is MNHNS and CDR2 is SASEGT. This CDR3 has 17 residues. V lost 2 bases and J lost 7; bases outside the gene matches: 14. CDR3 residues: CASSETQTGGVFSGYTF. CDR3 in DNA: TGTGCCAGCAGTGAAACCCAAACAGGGGGCGTTTTTAGTGGCTACACCTTC.

V and J are TRBV9 and TRBJ2-1, with TRBD2 matching over 8 bases. This CDR3 contains 16 residues. V lost 5 bases, J lost 1 base, and 8 bases stayed unmatched. CDR1 and CDR2 from the germline V gene are SGDLS and YYNGEE. CDR3 DNA sequence: TGTGCCAGCAGTCGGACAGCGGGGGAGTCCTACAATGAGCAGTTCTTC. Translation: CASSRTAGESYNEQFF.

This clone was counted a few times. J is TRBJ2-3 and V is TRBV9; D remains ambiguous. The V gene's germline CDR1 is SGDLS and CDR2 YYNGEE. This CDR3 is built from 14 residues. With 3 bases removed from V and 0 bases from J, the gap between germline ends came to 8 bases. CDR3 bases: TGTGCCAGCAGCGGTCCCCTCAGCACAGATACGCAGTATTTT. Protein product: CASSGPLSTDTQYF.

The chain uses TRBV23-1 and TRBJ2-1, with a tentative D call TRBD1 (6 bases). TRBV23-1 is given ORF status, its function remaining uncertain. This CDR3 is 13 amino acids long. V lost 2 bases and J 15 bases, leaving 17 bases between the germline ends. In nucleotides, the CDR3 is TGCGCCAGCAGTCAACACAGGGACCTGGAGGTGTTCTTC. Protein product: CASSQHRDLEVFF.

In its sample, this clone was seen once. The V gene is TRBV5-1, the J gene TRBJ1-4, with a possible D match to TRBD1 (5 bases). V shed 0 bases and J shed 2 bases, with 5 bases lying between them. CDR1 and CDR2 from the germline V gene are SGHRS and YFSETQ. This CDR3 region has 14 residues. This CDR3 reads CASSLGQTNEKLFF. The CDR3 region has the DNA TGCGCCAGCAGCTTGGGACAGACTAATGAAAAACTGTTTTTT.

The genes are TRBV5-1 and TRBJ2-5; D gene ambiguous. Trimming removed 7 bases from V and 0 bases from J, with 4 bases in between. This CDR3 has 11 residues. CDR1 and CDR2 from the germline V gene are SGHRS and YFSETQ. Written as DNA, the CDR3 is TGCGCCAGCGGCCACCAAGAGACCCAGTACTTC. This translates into CASGHQETQYF.

CDR3 DNA sequence: TGTGCCAGCAGCTCGAGGCGGGGAGGGCCTCAGTTCTTC. It encodes CASSSRRGGPQFF. The J gene is TRBJ2-1, the V gene TRBV5-4; 7 nucleotides align to TRBD2. This CDR3 has 13 residues. Looked up from germline, CDR1 is SGHNT and CDR2 is YYREEE (reference sequence). V lost 3 bases and J lost 13; bases outside the gene matches: 10.

The CDR3 sequence is CASSFPDRAIYEQYF. The CDR3 DNA is TGTGCCAGCAGCTTCCCGGACAGGGCAATATACGAGCAGTACTTC. The V call is TRBV7-2, the J call TRBJ2-7; TRBD1 matches 8 bases. The germline V gene has CDR1 SGHTA and CDR2 FQGNSA. Trimming removed 3 bases from V and 4 bases from J; junction bases left unmatched: 8. This CDR3 comprises 15 residues. Full variable domain (outside the CDR3, taken from reference TRBV7-2 and TRBJ2-7): GAGVSQSPSNKVTEKGKDVELRCDPISGHTALYWYRQSLGQGLEFLIYFQGNSAPDKSGLPSDRFSAERTGGSVSTLTIQRTQQEDSAVYLCASSFPDRAIYEQYFGPGTRLTVT.

The genes are TRBV18 and TRBJ1-1; D is perhaps TRBD1 (5 bases). This CDR3 has 19 residues. V was trimmed by 2 bases and J by 0 bases, leaving 22 bases between them. Germline values: CDR1 KGHSH, CDR2 LQKENI. In nucleotides, the CDR3 is TGTGCCAGCTCACCAAGGTTTTCGGGGACGGGAGACTTGAACACTGAAGCTTTCTTT. It is translated as CASSPRFSGTGDLNTEAFF.

The V gene is TRBV5-4, the J gene TRBJ2-1, with 9 bases lining up with TRBD1. Germline V lookup: CDR1 SGHNT, CDR2 YYREEE (reference sequence). The V gene end was trimmed by 3 bases and the J gene end by 4 bases; junction bases not matched to a gene: 5. This CDR3 has 15 amino acids. The CDR3 DNA reads as TGTGCCAGCAGCTCGCCGGACAGGGGTTACAATGAGCAGTTCTTC. Translated: CASSSPDRGYNEQFF.